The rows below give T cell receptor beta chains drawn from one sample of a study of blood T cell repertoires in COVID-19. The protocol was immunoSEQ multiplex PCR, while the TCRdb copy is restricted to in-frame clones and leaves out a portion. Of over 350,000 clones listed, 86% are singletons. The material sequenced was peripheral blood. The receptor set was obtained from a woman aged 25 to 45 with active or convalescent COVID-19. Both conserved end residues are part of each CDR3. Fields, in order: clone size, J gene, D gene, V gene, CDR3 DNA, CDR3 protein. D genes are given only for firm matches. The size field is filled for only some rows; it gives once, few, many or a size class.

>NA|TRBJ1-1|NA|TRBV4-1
TGCGCCAGCAGCCAATTTCAGATTAAGGGAGCAGAAGCTTTCTTT
CASSQFQIKGAEAFF
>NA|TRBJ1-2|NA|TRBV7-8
TGTGCCAGCAGCTCACAGGGCCAGGCCTATGGCTACACCTTC
CASSSQGQAYGYTF
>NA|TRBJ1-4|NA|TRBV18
TGTGCCAGCTCTCCCCCGTCAGTATCCAATGAAAAACTGTTTTTT
CASSPPSVSNEKLFF
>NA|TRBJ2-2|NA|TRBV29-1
TGCAGCGCGACAGTAAACACCGGGGAGCTGTTTTTT
CSATVNTGELFF
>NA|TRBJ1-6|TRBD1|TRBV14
TGTGCCAGCAGCCAAGAAACAGGGGTGAGTTCACCCCTCCACTTT
CASSQETGVSSPLHF
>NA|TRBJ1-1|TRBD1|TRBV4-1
TGCGCCAGCAGCCAAGGTCGGCAGGGGGACACTGAAGCTTTCTTT
CASSQGRQGDTEAFF
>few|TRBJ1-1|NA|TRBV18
TGTGCCAGCTCACCAGGGGAGGTCTCTGAAGCTTTCTTT
CASSPGEVSEAFF
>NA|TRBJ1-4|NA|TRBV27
TGTGCCAGCAGTTTGCCAGGGGCTAATGAAAAACTGTTTTTT
CASSLPGANEKLFF
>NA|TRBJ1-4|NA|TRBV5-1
TGCGCCAGCACACTTTCTTACCAGGGGACGAATGAAAAACTGTTTTTT
CASTLSYQGTNEKLFF
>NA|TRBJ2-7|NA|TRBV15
TGTGCCACCAGCAGAGTTGGCGGCGAGCAGTACTTC
CATSRVGGEQYF
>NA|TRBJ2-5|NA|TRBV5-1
TGCGCCAGCAGCTTGGCTGGCGGCCAAATTAGACAAGAGACCCAGTACTTC
CASSLAGGQIRQETQYF
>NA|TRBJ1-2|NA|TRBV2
TGTGCCAGCAGCTCTCAGGGAAACTATGGCTACACCTTC
CASSSQGNYGYTF
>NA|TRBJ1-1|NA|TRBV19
TGTGCCAGTAGTATCCCTGGCGGGGTGAGGAAAGCTTTCTTT
CASSIPGGVRKAFF
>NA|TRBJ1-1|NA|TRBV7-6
TGTGCCAGCAGCCCAGGGTTGGACACTGAAGCTTTCTTT
CASSPGLDTEAFF